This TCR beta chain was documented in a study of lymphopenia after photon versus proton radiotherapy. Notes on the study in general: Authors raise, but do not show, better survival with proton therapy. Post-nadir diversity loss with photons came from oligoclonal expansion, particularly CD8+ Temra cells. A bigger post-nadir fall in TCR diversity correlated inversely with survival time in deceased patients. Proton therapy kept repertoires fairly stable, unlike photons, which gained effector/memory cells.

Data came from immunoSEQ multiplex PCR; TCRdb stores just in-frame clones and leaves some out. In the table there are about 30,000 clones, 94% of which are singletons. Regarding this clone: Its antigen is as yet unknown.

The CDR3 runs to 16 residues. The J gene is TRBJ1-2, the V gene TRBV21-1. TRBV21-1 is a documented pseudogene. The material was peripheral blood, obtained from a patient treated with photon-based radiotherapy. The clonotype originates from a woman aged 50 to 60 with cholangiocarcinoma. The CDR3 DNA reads TGTGCCAGCAGCAAAGTGGCGAGGATGAAGAACTATGGCTACACCTTC. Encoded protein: CASSKVARMKNYGYTF.